Following are 10 T cell receptor beta chains from one sample sequenced in a study of neurological immune-mediated disorders. TCRdb re-called the 5' RACE reads through MiXCR, storing one row per CDR3 protein. This table has more than 9,000 distinct CDR3 sequences, more than 20% appearing once. Specimen: CD8+ T cells from blood. Every receptor here comes from a woman in her fifties or sixties with HTLV-1-associated myelopathy (HAM/TSP).

This clonotype was detected once. The V call is TRBV12-3 or TRBV12-4, the J call TRBJ2-7; D uncertain. This CDR3 is built from 13 residues. The V end was cut by 4 bases, the J end by 2 bases, with 9 bases between. CDR3 in amino acids: CASSSPLAYEQYF. CDR3 DNA sequence: TGTGCCAGCAGTTCCCCGCTAGCCTACGAGCAGTACTTC.

Many counts were recorded for this clonotype. The rearrangement links TRBV27 to TRBJ1-2; 8 positions agree with TRBD1. CDR1 MNHEY and CDR2 SMNVEV come from the germline V gene (reference sequence). The CDR3 is 13 residues long. The trim removed 3 bases at V and 4 bases at J, leaving 1 base unmatched. The CDR3 loop is CASSFGTGYGYTF. CDR3 DNA: TGTGCCAGCAGTTTTGGGACAGGCTATGGCTACACCTTC.

The J gene is TRBJ2-3, the V gene TRBV4-2; 8 nucleotides match TRBD2. CDR1 is LGHNA and CDR2 is YNFKEQ in the germline V gene. This CDR3 region has 17 residues. V lost 0 bases, J lost 5 bases, and 10 bases stayed unmatched. The CDR3 is CASSQDRTGGLQDTQYF. Here the CDR3 DNA reads TGTGCCAGCAGCCAAGATCGAACGGGGGGGCTACAAGATACGCAGTATTTT.

The table lists this clonotype with many counts. The chain has TRBV13 and TRBJ1-4; D call uncertain. The germline gives CDR1 PRHDT, CDR2 FYEKMQ (reference sequence). V lost 0 bases to trimming and J lost 5 bases, with 4 bases between them. CDR3 length: 13 residues. CDR3 bases: TGTGCCAGCAGCTTAGGCCCGAATGAAAAACTGTTTTTT. It yields the protein CASSLGPNEKLFF.

This clonotype appeared many times. The chain links TRBV12-3 or TRBV12-4 to TRBJ2-2; D is perhaps TRBD2 (7 bases). Trimming cost V 1 base and J 6 bases, with 15 bases left between them. The CDR3 consists of 16 residues. CDR3 coding DNA: TGTGCCAGCAGTTTAGGGGGGGGCGCATTTTCCGGGGAGCTGTTTTTT. Protein sequence: CASSLGGGAFSGELFF.

This clonotype showed up many times. The CDR3 nucleotides are TGCGCCAGCAGCCAAGACCTCACAGGGAGGACGATTCAGTACTTC. It specifies CASSQDLTGRTIQYF. The chain carries TRBV4-1 and TRBJ2-4; D may correspond to TRBD1 or TRBD2 (6 bases each). Germline CDR1 reads MGHRA; CDR2 reads YSYEKL. This CDR3 is built from 15 residues. V dropped 0 bases and J dropped 10 bases, with 16 bases sitting between them.

The V call is TRBV7-6, the J call TRBJ2-3; 15 nucleotides agree with TRBD2. The CDR3 length is 17 residues. CDR1 SGHVS and CDR2 FNYEAQ come from the germline V gene. V lost 5 bases, J lost 4 bases, and 7 bases stayed unmatched. The CDR3 sequence is CASSRRTSGGAADTQYF. The CDR3, as DNA: TGTGCCAGCAGCAGACGGACTAGCGGGGGGGCAGCAGATACGCAGTATTTT.

This clonotype appeared a few times. The rearrangement uses TRBV18 and TRBJ2-3; TRBD1 aligns across 9 bases. Losses at the gene ends were 4 bases for V and 5 bases for J; bases not matched to a gene: 7. Germline lookup yields CDR1 KGHSH and CDR2 LQKENI. This CDR3 is built from 15 residues. CDR3 nucleotides: TGTGCCAGCTCACGCCGGGACAGGGTGGGAGATACGCAGTATTTT. Its protein product is CASSRRDRVGDTQYF.

The CDR3 spells CASSLRTGDSPLHF. For the CDR3, the DNA is TGCGCCAGCAGCTTAAGGACAGGTGATTCACCCCTCCACTTT. This sequence joins TRBV5-1 and TRBJ1-6; TRBD1 matches at 7 bases. J gave up 8 bases and V 2 bases, and 4 bases lay outside the gene matches. Looked up from germline, CDR1 is SGHRS and CDR2 is YFSETQ. The CDR3 has 14 amino acids.

The sample holds many counts of this clonotype. V and J are TRBV12-3 or TRBV12-4 and TRBJ2-7, with D hard to call. This CDR3 comprises 14 residues. Trimming cost V 5 bases and J 7 bases, with 18 bases left between them. CDR3 in DNA: TGTGCCAGCAGTGCCCAGACGGGTCGGCAGGAGCAGTACTTC. This codes for CASSAQTGRQEQYF.